Reported below is one T cell receptor beta chain. One end of the junction fails to match germline, which may point to a read error. The CDR3 totals 14 residues. Per germline, CDR1 MNHNS and CDR2 SASEGT. This entry is derived from a study of Graves' ophthalmopathy and Graves' hyperthyroidism. The authors amplified TCR beta CDR3 regions from RNA transcripts. Second-round multiplex PCR came after first-round RT-PCR with HTBI primers. MiXCR, run by TCRdb on the multiplex PCR reads, gives a single entry per CDR3 protein. The repertoire holds about 220,000 distinct CDR3 sequences, with about 22% as singletons.

The source of this sequence is a woman between 45 and 65 years old with Graves' ophthalmopathy. This chain uses TRBV6-1 with TRBJ1-1, with a weak D call TRBD1 (5 bases). What was sequenced was peripheral blood. In nucleotides, the CDR3 is TGTGCCAGCAGCGAGACAGATAGGAACGCTGAAGCTTTCTTT. Its protein is CASSETDRNAEAFF.